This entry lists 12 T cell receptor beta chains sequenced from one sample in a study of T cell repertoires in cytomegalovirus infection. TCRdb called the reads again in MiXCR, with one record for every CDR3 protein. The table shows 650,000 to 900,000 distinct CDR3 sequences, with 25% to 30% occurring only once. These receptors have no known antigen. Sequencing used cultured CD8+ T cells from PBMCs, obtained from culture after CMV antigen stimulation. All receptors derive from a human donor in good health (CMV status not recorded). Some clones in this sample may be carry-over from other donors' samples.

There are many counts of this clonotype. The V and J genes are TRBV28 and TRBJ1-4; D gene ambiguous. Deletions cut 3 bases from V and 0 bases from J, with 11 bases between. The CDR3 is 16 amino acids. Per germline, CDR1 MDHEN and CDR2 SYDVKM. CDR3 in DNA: TGTGCCAGCAGTTTTCAGCCGACGTCAACTAATGAAAAACTGTTTTTT. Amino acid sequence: CASSFQPTSTNEKLFF.

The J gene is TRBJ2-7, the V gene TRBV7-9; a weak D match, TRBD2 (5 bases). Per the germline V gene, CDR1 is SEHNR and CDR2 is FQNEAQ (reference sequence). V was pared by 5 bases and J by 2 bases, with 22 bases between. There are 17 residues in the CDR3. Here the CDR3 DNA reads TGTGCCAGCAGCCCAGATCGTGTATTGGGAGCCCCCTACGAGCAGTACGTC. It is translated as CASSPDRVLGAPYEQYV.

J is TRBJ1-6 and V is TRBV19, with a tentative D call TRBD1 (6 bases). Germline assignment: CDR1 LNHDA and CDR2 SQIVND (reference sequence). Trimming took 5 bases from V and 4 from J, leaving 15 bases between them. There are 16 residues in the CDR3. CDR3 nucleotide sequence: TGTGCCAGTAGTCGGACGGACAGCAAGTATAATTCACCCCTCCACTTT. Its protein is CASSRTDSKYNSPLHF.

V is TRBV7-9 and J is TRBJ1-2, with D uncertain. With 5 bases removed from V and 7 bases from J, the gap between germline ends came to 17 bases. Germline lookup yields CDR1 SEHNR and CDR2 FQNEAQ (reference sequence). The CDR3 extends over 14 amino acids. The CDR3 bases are TGTGCCAGCAGCATCCTGGGGAGGGATAGTGGCTACACCTTC. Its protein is CASSILGRDSGYTF.

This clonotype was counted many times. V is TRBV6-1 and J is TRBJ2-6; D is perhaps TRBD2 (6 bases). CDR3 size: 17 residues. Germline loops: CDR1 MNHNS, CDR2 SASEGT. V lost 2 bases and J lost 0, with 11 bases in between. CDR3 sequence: CASSEIRRASGANVLTF. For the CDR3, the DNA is TGTGCCAGCAGTGAAATTAGGAGGGCCTCTGGGGCCAACGTCCTGACTTTC.

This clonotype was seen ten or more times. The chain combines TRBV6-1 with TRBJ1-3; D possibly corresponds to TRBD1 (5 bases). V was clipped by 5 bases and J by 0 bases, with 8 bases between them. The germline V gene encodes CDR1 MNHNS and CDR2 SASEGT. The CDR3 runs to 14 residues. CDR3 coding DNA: TGTGCCAGCAGTTCGACAGCCTCTGGAAACACCATATATTTT. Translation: CASSSTASGNTIYF.

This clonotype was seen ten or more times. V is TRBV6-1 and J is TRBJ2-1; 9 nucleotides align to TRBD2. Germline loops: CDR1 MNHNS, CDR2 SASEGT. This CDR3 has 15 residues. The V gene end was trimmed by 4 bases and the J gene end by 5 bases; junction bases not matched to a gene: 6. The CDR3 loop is CASSAGKRGDNEQFF. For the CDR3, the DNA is TGTGCCAGCAGTGCGGGGAAGCGGGGGGACAATGAGCAGTTCTTC.

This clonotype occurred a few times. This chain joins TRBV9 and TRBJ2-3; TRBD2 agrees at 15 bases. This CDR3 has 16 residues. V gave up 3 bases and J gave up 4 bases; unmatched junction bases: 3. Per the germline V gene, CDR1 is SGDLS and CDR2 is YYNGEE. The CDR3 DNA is TGTGCCAGCAGCGCCGGGACTAGCGGGGGGTCAGATACGCAGTATTTT. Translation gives CASSAGTSGGSDTQYF.

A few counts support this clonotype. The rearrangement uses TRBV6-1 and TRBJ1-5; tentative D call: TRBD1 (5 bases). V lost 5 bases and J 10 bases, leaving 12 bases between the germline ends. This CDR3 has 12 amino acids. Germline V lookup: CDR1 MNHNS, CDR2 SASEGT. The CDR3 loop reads CASSPWGNPQHF. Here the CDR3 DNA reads TGTGCCAGCAGTCCTTGGGGCAATCCCCAGCATTTT.

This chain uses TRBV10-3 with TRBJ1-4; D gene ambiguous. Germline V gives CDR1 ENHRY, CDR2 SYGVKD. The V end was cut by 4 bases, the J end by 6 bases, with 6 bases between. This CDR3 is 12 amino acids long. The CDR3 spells CAISGPDEKLFF. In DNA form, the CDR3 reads TGTGCCATCAGTGGCCCGGATGAAAAACTGTTTTTT.

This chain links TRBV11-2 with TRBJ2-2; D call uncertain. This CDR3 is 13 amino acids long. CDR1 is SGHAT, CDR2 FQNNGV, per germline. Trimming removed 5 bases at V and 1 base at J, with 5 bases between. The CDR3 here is CASSEMNTGELFF. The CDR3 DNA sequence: TGTGCCAGCAGCGAGATGAACACCGGGGAGCTGTTTTTT.

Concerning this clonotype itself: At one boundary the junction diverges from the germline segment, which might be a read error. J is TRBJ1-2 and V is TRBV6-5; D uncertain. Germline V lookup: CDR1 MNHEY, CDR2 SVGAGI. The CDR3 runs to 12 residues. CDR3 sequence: CASSSNLYVYTF. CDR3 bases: TGTGCCAGCAGTTCCAACCTTTATGTCTACACCTTC.